These 25 T cell receptor beta chains originate from one sample sequenced in a study of T cells in tuberculosis. The sample's time point: new active TB diagnosis, blood taken before or within 7 days of starting treatment. Clones were read by immunoSEQ multiplex PCR, and TCRdb kept only the in-frame ones, dropping some. The profile covers some 40,000 clones, with approximately 93% appearing a single time and roughly 4.7% taken by the ten largest. The specimen comprised PBMCs, sampled at tuberculosis diagnosis. The source is an adult with tuberculosis.

The gene calls are TRBV4-2 and TRBJ2-5, with 13 bases aligning to TRBD2. V shed 3 bases and J 2 bases; nucleotides not matched to a gene: 3. Germline V gene lookup returns CDR1 LGHNA and CDR2 YNFKEQ. CDR3 length equals 16 residues. The CDR3 spells CASSQGTSGVQETQYF. The CDR3 region has the DNA TGTGCCAGCAGCCAGGGGACTAGCGGGGTTCAAGAGACCCAGTACTTC.

V is TRBV5-4 and J is TRBJ2-1; 12 bases are a match to TRBD2. Germline V CDR1 and CDR2: SGHNT, YYREEE (reference sequence). The CDR3 is 16 amino acids. The junction had 9 bases not matched to a gene; V was cut back by 4 bases and J by 7 bases. The CDR3 loop reads CASSPTSTSGGNEQFF. CDR3 bases: TGTGCCAGCAGCCCCACTTCGACTAGCGGGGGTAATGAGCAGTTCTTC.

The V gene is TRBV7-2, the J gene TRBJ2-1; 8 bases are shared with TRBD2. The germline CDR1 and CDR2 sequences are SGHTA and FQGNSA. CDR3 length equals 16 residues. V trimming: 4 bases; J trimming: 0 bases; junction bases outside the gene matches: 5. The CDR3 DNA reads as TGTGCCAGCAGCTCCGGGGGGGGTAGCTCCTACAATGAGCAGTTCTTC. Its protein product is CASSSGGGSSYNEQFF. The variable domain in full, completed from reference TRBV7-2 and TRBJ2-1, reads GAGVSQSPSNKVTEKGKDVELRCDPISGHTALYWYRQSLGQGLEFLIYFQGNSAPDKSGLPSDRFSAERTGGSVSTLTIQRTQQEDSAVYLCASSSGGGSSYNEQFFGPGTRLTVL.

The chain links TRBV11-2 to TRBJ1-5; D is undetermined. Trimming took 1 base from V and 4 from J, leaving 5 bases between them. This CDR3 has 13 residues. In germline, CDR1 is SGHAT, CDR2 FQNNGV. DNA for the CDR3: TGTGCCAGCAGCTTAGGGCAGAATCAGCCCCAGCATTTT. Translation: CASSLGQNQPQHF.

The chain links TRBV18 to TRBJ1-6, with TRBD1 matching 12 bases. The CDR3 length is 15 residues. Germline V gene data show CDR1 as KGHSH and CDR2 as LQKENI. V was pared by 8 bases and J by 10 bases, with 9 bases of the junction left unmatched. The CDR3 protein is CASRRDRGRLSPLHF. The CDR3 DNA reads as TGTGCCAGCCGCCGGGACAGGGGGCGGTTGTCACCCCTCCACTTT.

This chain joins TRBV29-1 and TRBJ2-3; D unresolved. V was pared by 6 bases and J by 4 bases, with 11 bases between. CDR1 is SQVTM and CDR2 is ANQGSEA in the germline V gene. The CDR3 length is 12 residues. This CDR3 reads CSVRPEADTQYF. In nucleotides, the CDR3 is TGCAGCGTCCGACCCGAGGCAGATACGCAGTATTTT.

The chain combines TRBV2 with TRBJ2-7; 12 nucleotides line up with TRBD2. CDR3 length equals 13 residues. V shed 5 bases, J shed 12 bases, and the junction held 8 bases outside the gene matches. The germline V gene has CDR1 SNHLY and CDR2 FYNNEI. CDR3 sequence reads: CASSTRTSGTGYF. CDR3 DNA sequence: TGTGCCAGCAGTACAAGGACTAGCGGGACTGGGTACTTC. Full variable domain (remainder filled in from reference TRBV2 and TRBJ2-7): EPEVTQTPSHQVTQMGQEVILRCVPISNHLYFYWYRQILGQKVEFLVSFYNNEISEKSEIFDDQFSVERPDGSNFTLKIRSTKLEDSAMYFCASSTRTSGTGYFGPGTRLTVT.

This chain uses TRBV27 with TRBJ1-1; D unclear. Germline assignment: CDR1 MNHEY and CDR2 SMNVEV (reference sequence). The CDR3 is 15 amino acids. V was cut by 0 bases and J by 0 bases, with 8 bases left in between. The CDR3 reads CASSLSRVVNTEAFF. CDR3 in DNA: TGTGCCAGCAGTTTATCCCGGGTGGTGAACACTGAAGCTTTCTTT.

The chain uses TRBV6-1 and TRBJ2-7, with D uncertain. Trimming pared 4 bases from V and 0 bases from J, leaving 10 bases between. Germline V gives CDR1 MNHNS, CDR2 SASEGT. The CDR3 loop spans 14 amino acids. In nucleotides, the CDR3 is TGTGCCAGCAGTGTACGGTTAAGCTCCTACGAGCAGTACTTC. This gives the protein CASSVRLSSYEQYF.

The chain couples TRBV7-2 to TRBJ2-3, with a weak D call TRBD1 (6 bases). The V end was cut by 4 bases, the J end by 1 base, with 18 bases between. This CDR3 comprises 17 residues. Germline V gene data show CDR1 as SGHTA and CDR2 as FQGNSA. CDR3 in amino acids: CASSSAAQGRGTDTQYF. The CDR3 DNA follows: TGTGCCAGCAGCTCGGCTGCCCAGGGGCGTGGCACAGATACGCAGTATTTT.

The chain uses TRBV6-5 and TRBJ1-1, with a possible D match to TRBD1 (5 bases). Trimming removed 11 bases from V and 5 bases from J, with 18 bases in between. This CDR3 comprises 13 residues. Germline loops: CDR1 MNHEY, CDR2 SVGAGI. As DNA, the CDR3 is TGTGCCGCAACAGGACCATCACGGACTGAAGCTTTCTTT. This sequence encodes CAATGPSRTEAFF.

The chain is built from TRBV29-1 and TRBJ1-5, with 9 bases matching TRBD1. V lost 6 bases and J lost 4; bases outside the gene matches: 4. Germline V gene sequence: CDR1 SQVTM, CDR2 ANQGSEA. The CDR3 is 13 residues long. CDR3 amino acids: CSVLTGGNQPQHF. In DNA form, the CDR3 reads TGCAGCGTCTTGACAGGGGGTAATCAGCCCCAGCATTTT. Complete variable domain (other parts from reference TRBV29-1 and TRBJ1-5): SAVISQKPSRDICQRGTSLTIQCQVDSQVTMMFWYRQQPGQSLTLIATANQGSEATYESGFVIDKFPISRPNLTFSTLTVSNMSPEDSSIYLCSVLTGGNQPQHFGDGTRLSIL.

This rearrangement joins TRBV15 to TRBJ2-2; a possible D gene is TRBD1 (6 bases). The V gene lost 1 base and the J gene lost 6 bases, with 12 bases spanning the gap. The CDR3 extends over 15 amino acids. Germline CDR1 LNHNV, CDR2 YYDKDF (reference sequence). The CDR3 region is CATSRAYREAGELFF. The CDR3 DNA follows: TGTGCCACCAGCAGAGCCTACAGGGAAGCCGGGGAGCTGTTTTTT.

V is TRBV10-1 and J is TRBJ2-3, with D unresolved. Germline assignment: CDR1 WNHNN and CDR2 SYGVQD (reference sequence). Trimming took off 8 bases at V and 11 bases at J, with 14 bases between the two ends. The CDR3 is 11 residues long. Here the CDR3 reads CASGAFGMQYF. In nucleotides, the CDR3 is TGCGCCAGCGGTGCATTCGGTATGCAGTATTTT.

The V gene is TRBV19, the J gene TRBJ1-6; a possible D gene is TRBD1 (6 bases). In germline, CDR1 is LNHDA, CDR2 SQIVND (reference sequence). With 1 base removed from V and 0 bases from J, the gap between germline ends came to 10 bases. The CDR3 is 17 residues long. This CDR3 reads CASSIAGTYSYNSPLHF. In nucleotides, the CDR3 is TGTGCCAGTAGTATAGCTGGGACATACTCCTATAATTCACCCCTCCACTTT.

The chain has TRBV6-5 and TRBJ1-5; D uncertain. The CDR3 has 13 residues. Looked up from germline, CDR1 is MNHEY and CDR2 is SVGAGI. Trimming shortened V by 2 bases and J by 9 bases, and 11 bases separated the two germline ends. CDR3: CASSYTPSGPQHF. The DNA of the CDR3 is TGTGCCAGCAGTTACACGCCCAGCGGGCCCCAGCATTTT.

V gene TRBV29-1 combines with J gene TRBJ2-2; weak D call: TRBD2 (6 bases). Per the germline V gene, CDR1 is SQVTM and CDR2 is ANQGSEA. This CDR3 contains 15 residues. DNA for the CDR3: TGCGGGGGGTTACGTGAGGGACCGAACACCGGGGAGCTGTTTTTT. This codes for CGGLREGPNTGELFF.

The rearrangement uses TRBV9 and TRBJ2-7; 8 bases are a match to TRBD1. CDR1 and CDR2 from the germline V gene are SGDLS and YYNGEE. CDR3 size: 16 residues. J was trimmed by 7 bases and V by 0 bases; bases with no gene match: 12. The CDR3 DNA is TGTGCCAGCAGCGTAGCCGCCGGACAGGGCTTGTGGGAGCAGTACTTC. This sequence encodes CASSVAAGQGLWEQYF.

V and J are TRBV7-2 and TRBJ2-7; possibly TRBD2 for D (6 bases). V shed 6 bases and J shed 6 bases, with 18 bases lying between them. CDR3 length: 14 amino acids. The germline V gene encodes CDR1 SGHTA and CDR2 FQGNSA. The CDR3 is CASSFTGTLREQYF. CDR3 DNA: TGTGCCAGCAGTTTCACCGGGACTTTACGCGAGCAGTACTTC.

V and J are TRBV5-1 and TRBJ2-7; 13 positions match TRBD2. The V gene's germline CDR1 is SGHRS and CDR2 YFSETQ. This CDR3 is built from 15 residues. V was pared by 4 bases and J by 4 bases, with 5 bases of the junction left unmatched. CDR3: CASSATSGGVYEQYF. The CDR3 DNA reads as TGCGCCAGCAGCGCAACTAGCGGGGGGGTTTACGAGCAGTACTTC.

The chain recombines TRBV19 with TRBJ2-7, with 9 nucleotides matching TRBD2. The CDR3 consists of 15 residues. The germline V gene encodes CDR1 LNHDA and CDR2 SQIVND (reference sequence). The junction had 9 bases not matched to a gene; V was cut back by 6 bases and J by 3 bases. The DNA of the CDR3 is TGTGCCAGTAGCTTCAATAGCGGGGGTTACTACGAGCAGTACTTC. The encoded protein is CASSFNSGGYYEQYF.

The V gene is TRBV5-6, the J gene TRBJ1-1; the match to TRBD1 covers 10 bases. Germline trimming cut 4 bases from V and 1 base from J; bases unmatched to any gene: 7. Per germline, CDR1 SGHDT and CDR2 YYEEEE. The CDR3 is made up of 16 amino acids. CDR3 protein: CASSLSDRGRNTEAFF. The CDR3 DNA reads TGTGCCAGCAGCCTATCAGACAGGGGGCGGAACACTGAAGCTTTCTTT.

This chain uses TRBV21-1 with TRBJ2-1; the table's D call of TRBD2 was not tested on the DNA. TRBV21-1 is an annotated pseudogene. The CDR3 covers 17 residues. Here the CDR3 reads CASSPRQGLDVYNEQFF. In nucleotides, the CDR3 is TGTGCCAGCAGCCCCCGACAGGGACTAGATGTTTACAATGAGCAGTTCTTC.

The gene calls are TRBV28 and TRBJ1-1; TRBD1 is a possible D gene (5 bases). Germline CDR1 MDHEN, CDR2 SYDVKM. Deletions cut 6 bases from V and 4 bases from J, with 15 bases between. The CDR3 contains 14 residues. The CDR3 DNA follows: TGTGCCAGCAGCCGAACCCAGGGTGCCACTGAAGCTTTCTTT. It encodes CASSRTQGATEAFF.

The genes are TRBV27 and TRBJ1-6; 7 positions match TRBD1. The CDR3 is made up of 18 amino acids. Germline V gene sequence: CDR1 MNHEY, CDR2 SMNVEV (reference sequence). Trimming took 4 bases from V and 5 from J; bases not matched to a gene: 14. Here the CDR3 reads CASSWPGTVSLHNSPLHF. The CDR3 nucleotides read TGTGCCAGCAGTTGGCCCGGGACAGTGAGCTTACATAATTCACCCCTCCACTTT.